Listed here is a single T cell receptor beta chain. The clone's antigen remains unknown. No base-level quality is on record; no much larger clone is a single base apart. This sample is part of a study of cytomegalovirus exposure and HLA in healthy donors (dated by TCRdb to 2015 to 2018). The study in broad terms: The 666 repertoires of the first cohort and the 120 or so validation repertoires were produced on the same platform, according to a later analysis. To predict cytomegalovirus infection status, the study brought together high-throughput TCR immunosequencing, statistical association of individual TCRs with disease status, and machine learning. Along with the roughly 670-subject first cohort, a separate validation cohort of 120 different subjects was used. The study was designed to test whether signatures of past pathogen exposure could be identified by cataloging public T cell receptors. Study-wide findings and limitations: It was suggested by the authors that the approach could potentially be generalized to other disease states and immunological phenotypes. The validation cohort had no HLA typing available for a later analysis, so co-occurrence within that cohort was assessed over all 120 or so repertoires. Most TCR sequences were seen in very few donors, while some public TCRs were found in many individuals. The study listed 164 TCR beta chains as associated with cytomegalovirus. In a later analysis, TCRs clustered in the first cohort were found to also tend to co-occur in the roughly 120 validation repertoires, with 85% to 95% of cluster scores above 0. In both the original and validation cohorts, the classifier was reported to diagnose cytomegalovirus status with high specificity and sensitivity. In vitro tests confirmed that a few of the cytomegalovirus-associated TCR beta chains recognize cytomegalovirus antigens.

V and J lose 0 bases and 7 bases, and a span of 13 bases separates them. From its cysteine to its phenylalanine, the CDR3 spans 15 amino acids. Only CDR3 DNA remains: 45 bases, in frame from the first base. The germline V gene specifies LGHNA as CDR1 and YSLEER as CDR2. Library construction relied on the immunoSEQ multiplex PCR assay. As for the authors' bioinformatics: A statistical classification framework was developed to diagnose cytomegalovirus status using the catalog of TCR beta chain sequences. The source is immuneACCESS, and TCRdb retained only in-frame sequences with V and J called. Part of the clones is not carried over; for the studies checked, unresolved V genes explain less than half of this, and the remainder is unexplained. That table furnishes V, J and clone size, whereas the DNA furnished D and trimming. In this sample the table shows roughly 150,000 clones, about 90% of which occur a single time. The ten biggest clones cover about 6% of the sample.

Donors formed part of the validation cohort, which comprised fewer than 150 subjects and was distinct from the first cohort of 670 or so subjects. Specimen: PBMCs. This sequence originates from a woman aged 30 to 39 in good health and CMV-seronegative. Recombination joined TRBV4-3 with TRBJ1-5; a confident D gene designation cannot be given. The DNA reads as follows: TGCGCCAGCAGCCAAGATCACGGGGTAGGGCAGCCCCAGCATTTT. Translated, it reads CASSQDHGVGQPQHF.